The following is a T cell receptor beta chain sequence with its context. The data stem from a study of blood T cell repertoires in COVID-19. About the research overall: Both acute and convalescent COVID-19 samples were obtained from the United States, Italy and Spain.

V was shortened by 1 base and J by 5 bases, with 10 bases between the two germline ends. Looked up from germline, CDR1 is SGHRS and CDR2 is YFSETQ. This CDR3 contains 14 residues. In the original workflow: Estimated nucleated cell counts came from reference gene primer amplification. The data were produced by immunoSEQ multiplex PCR, yet TCRdb's version contains in-frame clones alone and is incomplete. The DNA was the basis for D and trimming; V, J and clone size are from that table. The sample includes more than 45,000 clones, more than 75% seen only once; the top ten take around 4.5%. The sequenced sample was peripheral blood. This chain connects TRBV5-1 to TRBJ2-1; perhaps TRBD1 as D (6 bases). The clonotype originates from a man aged 40-49 years with active COVID-19. The CDR3 DNA reads TGCGCCAGCAGCTTGTATGGACAGAACAATGAGCAGTTCTTC. Protein sequence: CASSLYGQNNEQFF. The full variable domain, with the rest looked up from reference TRBV5-1 and TRBJ2-1, is KAGVTQTPRYLIKTRGQQVTLSCSPISGHRSVSWYQQTPGQGLQFLFEYFSETQRNKGNFPGRFSGRQFSNSRSEMNVSTLELGDSALYLCASSLYGQNNEQFFGPGTRLTVL.